Following are 27 T cell receptor beta chains from one sample sequenced in a study of blood T cell repertoires in COVID-19. The repertoire was sequenced with immunoSEQ multiplex PCR; TCRdb's copy has only in-frame clones and lacks some. Counted here are a few hundred thousand clones, 70% to 90% occurring once; the ten biggest clones make up roughly 6.3%. Sequencing was carried out using peripheral blood. The receptors were gathered from a man in his fifties or sixties with acute or convalescent COVID-19.

This sequence joins TRBV7-9 and TRBJ1-2; 9 bases agree with TRBD1. This CDR3 comprises 19 residues. The V gene end was trimmed by 2 bases and the J gene end by 6 bases; junction bases not matched to a gene: 19. CDR1 and CDR2 (germline): SEHNR, FQNEAQ (reference sequence). The CDR3: CASSLSPGQGKIGTNGYTF. The CDR3 region has the DNA TGTGCCAGCAGCTTATCCCCGGGACAGGGAAAAATCGGAACTAATGGCTACACCTTC. The full variable domain, completed using reference TRBV7-9 and TRBJ1-2, is DTGVSQNPRHKITKRGQNVTFRCDPISEHNRLYWYRQTLGQGPEFLTYFQNEAQLEKSRLLSDRFSAERPKGSFSTLEIQRTEQGDSAMYLCASSLSPGQGKIGTNGYTFGSGTRLTVV.

The V and J genes are TRBV6-2 or TRBV6-3 and TRBJ1-5; 7 bases line up with TRBD1. The CDR3 has 16 residues. Trimming at V came to 4 bases and at J to 5 bases, leaving 11 bases not matched to a gene. Germline V lookup: CDR1 MNHEY, CDR2 SVGEGT. CDR3 DNA sequence: TGTGCCAGCAGTTTACCAACGGGACAGTATTATCAGCCCCAGCATTTT. This encodes CASSLPTGQYYQPQHF.

Many counts were recorded for this clone. The genes are TRBV28 and TRBJ1-1; tentative D call: TRBD1 (5 bases). The CDR3 totals 11 residues. The V gene's germline CDR1 is MDHEN and CDR2 SYDVKM. V shed 7 bases and J shed 7 bases, with 10 bases lying between them. The CDR3 protein is CASIGTFEAFF. The CDR3 nucleotides read TGTGCCAGCATCGGGACTTTTGAAGCTTTCTTT.

This sequence joins TRBV11-2 and TRBJ1-2; 7 bases match TRBD1. The CDR3 spans 13 residues. Per germline, CDR1 SGHAT and CDR2 FQNNGV. Trimming cost V 5 bases and J 12 bases; bases outside gene matches: 12. CDR3 in amino acids: CASSPRDSSFHTF. CDR3 DNA sequence: TGTGCCAGCAGCCCGAGGGACAGCTCCTTCCACACCTTC.

The CDR3 DNA reads TGTGCCAGCTCACCACCTAGCGGGAGGCCTCTCACCGGGGAGCTGTTTTTT. It codes for CASSPPSGRPLTGELFF. The gene calls are TRBV18 and TRBJ2-2, with 10 bases fitting TRBD2. Losses at the gene ends were 0 bases for V and 4 bases for J; bases not matched to a gene: 5. This CDR3 comprises 17 residues. Germline V lookup: CDR1 KGHSH, CDR2 LQKENI.

V is TRBV18 and J is TRBJ1-1; 7 bases line up with TRBD1. V lost 2 bases, J lost 0 bases, and 9 bases stayed unmatched. CDR3 length: 17 residues. Germline values: CDR1 KGHSH, CDR2 LQKENI. CDR3 nucleotide sequence: TGTGCCAGCTCACCATTGGAGGGGGCAAGGGTGAACACTGAAGCTTTCTTT. Residues: CASSPLEGARVNTEAFF.

The CDR3 spells CASSLTRQGTGNTIYF. The CDR3 nucleotides read TGTGCCAGCAGCTTAACGCGGCAGGGAACTGGAAACACCATATATTTT. This rearrangement joins TRBV7-3 to TRBJ1-3, with D tentatively TRBD1 (5 bases). CDR3 length: 16 residues. Germline CDR1 and CDR2: SGHTA and FQGTGA. V gave up 0 bases and J gave up 2 bases, with 11 bases separating them.

The genes are TRBV6-2 or TRBV6-3 and TRBJ2-7, with TRBD2 matching 7 bases. The CDR3 sequence is 15 residues long. Germline V gives CDR1 MNHEY, CDR2 SVGEGT. Losses at the gene ends were 5 bases for V and 9 bases for J; bases not matched to a gene: 16. The CDR3 DNA reads TGTGCCAGCAGTCCGGGACCCGCTAGCGGTCGTGGGCAGTACTTC. Protein: CASSPGPASGRGQYF.

The chain carries TRBV28 and TRBJ2-7; maybe TRBD1 (6 bases). Trimming took 2 bases from V and 2 from J, leaving 13 bases between them. Per germline, CDR1 MDHEN and CDR2 SYDVKM. The CDR3 has 15 amino acids. CDR3 bases: TGTGCCAGCAGTTTAGTTCAGAACAGGGCCTACGAGCAGTACTTC. Amino acids: CASSLVQNRAYEQYF. The full variable domain, rest sourced from reference TRBV28 and TRBJ2-7, is DVKVTQSSRYLVKRTGEKVFLECVQDMDHENMFWYRQDPGLGLRLIYFSYDVKMKEKGDIPEGYSVSREKKERFSLILESASTNQTSMYLCASSLVQNRAYEQYFGPGTRLTVT.

The genes are TRBV28 and TRBJ2-6, with 10 positions matching TRBD1. Germline V gives CDR1 MDHEN, CDR2 SYDVKM. The CDR3 spans 18 residues. V lost 7 bases, J lost 1 base, and 10 bases stayed unmatched. CDR3 protein: CASTSPGQGSSGANVLTF. In DNA, the CDR3 is TGTGCCAGCACCTCCCCGGGACAGGGGTCGTCTGGGGCCAACGTCCTGACTTTC.

The V call is TRBV6-2 or TRBV6-3, the J call TRBJ2-5, with D hard to call. Per the germline V gene, CDR1 is MNHEY and CDR2 is SVGEGT. The CDR3 spans 14 residues. The V gene lost 0 bases and the J gene lost 5 bases, with 10 bases spanning the gap. The CDR3 here is CASSYSQASETQYF. The CDR3 nucleotides are TGTGCCAGCAGTTACTCGCAGGCGTCGGAGACCCAGTACTTC.

The gene calls are TRBV18 and TRBJ1-2, with 8 positions matching TRBD1. The V segment lost 3 bases and the J segment 4 bases; nucleotides outside the gene matches: 4. The CDR3 spans 14 residues. Germline-derived CDR1 and CDR2 are KGHSH and LQKENI. The CDR3 sequence is CASSPTGDRYGYTF. DNA of the CDR3: TGTGCCAGCTCACCGACAGGGGATCGCTATGGCTACACCTTC.

The chain is built from TRBV19 and TRBJ1-5; 7 positions match TRBD1. CDR3 length: 16 amino acids. Germline V gene lookup returns CDR1 LNHDA and CDR2 SQIVND (reference sequence). V gave up 6 bases and J gave up 0 bases; unmatched junction bases: 8. CDR3 sequence reads: CASRDLGQNSNQPQHF. DNA for the CDR3: TGTGCCAGTAGGGACTTGGGACAGAATAGCAATCAGCCCCAGCATTTT.

This chain uses TRBV4-1 with TRBJ1-1; D perhaps matches TRBD1 (5 bases). Between the trimmed V and J ends, which lost 0 bases and 0 bases, there was a span of 23 bases. CDR3 length: 20 residues. CDR1 is MGHRA, CDR2 YSYEKL, per germline. CDR3 DNA sequence: TGCGCCAGCAGCCAAGAACCCCCAACCAGGGTATTTGGGATGAACACTGAAGCTTTCTTT. This codes for CASSQEPPTRVFGMNTEAFF.

The chain is built from TRBV4-2 and TRBJ2-7; 7 bases align to TRBD2. The CDR3 extends over 14 amino acids. V trimming: 1 base; J trimming: 6 bases; junction bases outside the gene matches: 6. Germline lookup yields CDR1 LGHNA and CDR2 YNFKEQ. CDR3 nucleotides: TGTGCCAGCAGCCAAGTTCGGGGGGTGGTCGAGCAGTACTTC. Its translation: CASSQVRGVVEQYF.

The chain recombines TRBV6-1 with TRBJ1-2; 8 nucleotides line up with TRBD1. V was clipped by 1 base and J by 5 bases; unmatched bases: 6. The CDR3 is made up of 15 amino acids. Germline assignment: CDR1 MNHNS and CDR2 SASEGT. The CDR3 DNA reads TGTGCCAGCAGTGAAGGCAGGGGGCGGGGGTATGGCTACACCTTC. It translates to CASSEGRGRGYGYTF.

The rearrangement links TRBV5-8 to TRBJ2-2; the D is unclear. CDR1 SGHTS and CDR2 YDEGEE come from the germline V gene. Trimming removed 0 bases at V and 6 bases at J, with 9 bases between. CDR3 length equals 14 residues. The CDR3 region is CASSLGRRPGELFF. The CDR3 DNA is TGTGCCAGCAGCTTGGGGCGGCGGCCCGGGGAGCTGTTTTTT.

The rearrangement joins TRBV19 to TRBJ1-5; perhaps TRBD1 as D (5 bases). Deletions cut 7 bases from V and 9 bases from J, with 13 bases between. The CDR3 has 12 amino acids. Germline-derived CDR1 and CDR2 are LNHDA and SQIVND (reference sequence). CDR3 sequence: CASNPLQGPQHF. The CDR3 bases are TGTGCCAGTAACCCACTCCAGGGGCCCCAGCATTTT.

This rearrangement joins TRBV6-6 to TRBJ2-2, with D perhaps TRBD2 (6 bases). Per germline, CDR1 MNHNY and CDR2 SVGAGI (reference sequence). V dropped 5 bases and J dropped 5 bases, with 15 bases sitting between them. The CDR3 totals 15 residues. CDR3 region: CASSPPGVGTGELFF. The CDR3 DNA is TGTGCCAGCAGTCCCCCGGGGGTGGGGACCGGGGAGCTGTTTTTT.

The rearrangement uses TRBV6-5 and TRBJ2-3; D is unclear. With 2 bases removed from V and 4 bases from J, the gap between germline ends came to 10 bases. The germline CDR1 and CDR2 sequences are MNHEY and SVGAGI. The CDR3 has 14 residues. CDR3 in DNA: TGTGCCAGCAGTTACGATAGACGGGCAGATACGCAGTATTTT. Translating gives CASSYDRRADTQYF.

The chain combines TRBV6-5 with TRBJ1-1; D is possibly TRBD1 (6 bases). The germline gives CDR1 MNHEY, CDR2 SVGAGI. V shed 6 bases and J shed 2 bases, with 16 bases lying between them. This CDR3 has 15 residues. CDR3 amino acids: CASSSPAGANTEAFF. For the CDR3, the DNA is TGTGCCAGCAGCTCCCCAGCGGGGGCCAACACTGAAGCTTTCTTT.

The chain couples TRBV5-1 to TRBJ2-3; possibly TRBD1 for D (5 bases). The CDR3 consists of 14 residues. V was pared by 4 bases and J by 0 bases, with 9 bases between. Germline CDR1 is SGHRS and CDR2 is YFSETQ. CDR3 bases: TGCGCCAGCAGCATAAGACAGAGCACAGATACGCAGTATTTT. This gives the protein CASSIRQSTDTQYF.

V and J are TRBV12-3 or TRBV12-4 and TRBJ2-3, with a possible D match to TRBD1 (6 bases). Deletions cut 9 bases from V and 1 base from J, with 11 bases between. The CDR3 covers 13 residues. This CDR3 reads CASRQAGTDTQYF. CDR3 sequence (DNA): TGTGCCAGTCGACAGGCCGGCACAGATACGCAGTATTTT.

The chain joins TRBV9 to TRBJ2-2; possible D gene TRBD1, 6 bases. Germline assignment: CDR1 SGDLS and CDR2 YYNGEE. This CDR3 region has 15 residues. Trimming pared 4 bases from V and 4 bases from J, leaving 14 bases between. The CDR3 spells CASSLGTLVTGELFF. Written as DNA, the CDR3 is TGTGCCAGCAGCCTCGGGACACTGGTCACCGGGGAGCTGTTTTTT.

The chain combines TRBV19 with TRBJ1-5; a weak D match, TRBD1 (5 bases). The CDR3 sequence is 17 residues long. Germline loops: CDR1 LNHDA, CDR2 SQIVND (reference sequence). With 3 bases removed from V and 2 bases from J, the gap between germline ends came to 17 bases. The CDR3 coding sequence is TGTGCCAGTAGTATGTCTCCAGGGAATCGGCGCAATCAGCCCCAGCATTTT. Translating gives CASSMSPGNRRNQPQHF. The full variable domain, in which reference TRBV19 and TRBJ1-5 provide the parts outside the CDR3, is DGGITQSPKYLFRKEGQNVTLSCEQNLNHDAMYWYRQDPGQGLRLIYYSQIVNDFQKGDIAEGYSVSREKKESFPLTVTSAQKNPTAFYLCASSMSPGNRRNQPQHFGDGTRLSIL.

V and J are TRBV3-1 (or the pseudogene TRBV3-2) and TRBJ2-1; 7 positions match TRBD2. The CDR3 loop spans 14 amino acids. The germline CDR1 and CDR2 sequences are LGHDT and YNNKEL (reference sequence). Germline trimming cut 0 bases from V and 8 bases from J; bases unmatched to any gene: 4. CDR3 sequence (DNA): TGTGCCAGCAGCCAAGATGTCCTAGCGGATGAGCAGTTCTTC. It is translated as CASSQDVLADEQFF.

V and J are TRBV18 and TRBJ2-7; possibly TRBD1 for D (6 bases). The V end lost 3 bases, the J end lost 3 bases, and 12 bases lay between the germline ends. The V gene's germline CDR1 is KGHSH and CDR2 LQKENI. CDR3 length: 14 amino acids. CDR3 amino acids: CASSPGADLYEQYF. The CDR3 region has the DNA TGTGCCAGCTCACCGGGGGCAGACCTCTACGAGCAGTACTTC.